A single sample gave rise to the 28 T cell receptor beta chains below, sequenced in a study of cytomegalovirus exposure and HLA in healthy donors. Researchers ran the PCR with 60 Vbeta and 13 Jbeta primers. Profiling relied on immunoSEQ multiplex PCR, and the TCRdb table lists in-frame clones only, not all of them. The data show 35,000 to 50,000 clones, about 60% seen once. Sequencing was performed on PBMCs. The receptor source for this set is a human donor in good health.

The chain combines TRBV18 with TRBJ1-1; weak D call: TRBD1 (5 bases). The V end lost 0 bases, the J end lost 0 bases, and 11 bases lay between the germline ends. Germline V gene lookup returns CDR1 KGHSH and CDR2 LQKENI. This CDR3 is built from 16 residues. The CDR3 spells CASSPPNRNMNTEAFF. CDR3 DNA sequence: TGTGCCAGCTCACCACCAAACAGGAACATGAACACTGAAGCTTTCTTT. Supplemented by reference TRBV18 and TRBJ1-1, the full variable domain reads NAGVMQNPRHLVRRRGQEARLRCSPMKGHSHVYWYRQLPEEGLKFMVYLQKENIIDESGMPKERFSAEFPKEGPSILRIQQVVRGDSAAYFCASSPPNRNMNTEAFFGQGTRLTVV.

V is TRBV7-8 and J is TRBJ1-2; perhaps TRBD1 as D (6 bases). CDR1 is SGHVS and CDR2 is FQNEAQ in the germline V gene. V was cut by 3 bases and J by 0 bases, with 8 bases left in between. CDR3 length equals 14 residues. The CDR3 nucleotides are TGTGCCAGCAGCTTGGACAGACCTAACTATGGCTACACCTTC. Encoded protein: CASSLDRPNYGYTF.

The chain has TRBV2 and TRBJ2-5; TRBD1 agrees at 12 bases. The J call may be wrong; the DNA end is better matched by TRBJ2-7. The CDR3 totals 15 residues. Germline CDR1 reads SNHLY; CDR2 reads FYNNEI. The CDR3 nucleotides read TGTGCCAGCGGATTGGGGACAGGGGGCGTGTACGAGCAGTACTTC. It specifies CASGLGTGGVYEQYF.

This clone came up once. The chain recombines TRBV19 with TRBJ1-1; D uncertain. The CDR3 consists of 13 residues. Germline CDR1 is LNHDA and CDR2 is SQIVND (reference sequence). V lost 4 bases and J 5 bases, leaving 11 bases between the germline ends. In DNA form, the CDR3 reads TGTGCCAGTAGTAAAGGCCAGCGAACTGAAGCTTTCTTT. Translating it yields CASSKGQRTEAFF.

There are a few counts of this clone. This rearrangement joins TRBV11-2 to TRBJ2-7; D is perhaps TRBD1 (6 bases). The germline V gene has CDR1 SGHAT and CDR2 FQNNGV. The CDR3 runs to 15 residues. Between the trimmed V and J ends, which lost 2 bases and 4 bases, there was a span of 15 bases. In DNA form, the CDR3 reads TGTGCCAGCAGCTTACTTGGGGGCATCCGGTACGAGCAGTACTTC. This gives the protein CASSLLGGIRYEQYF.

The chain links TRBV10-3 to TRBJ1-5; 8 nucleotides align to TRBD1. This CDR3 is 16 amino acids long. V dropped 6 bases and J dropped 1; count of bases not matched to a gene: 8. Germline-derived CDR1 and CDR2 are ENHRY and SYGVKD. CDR3 residues: CAISAQRQGSNQPQHF. The CDR3 coding sequence is TGTGCCATCAGCGCCCAGAGACAGGGGAGCAATCAGCCCCAGCATTTT.

This clone was seen a few times. The V call is TRBV6-1, the J call TRBJ1-6; TRBD1 matches at 7 bases. V was pared by 6 bases and J by 10 bases, with 9 bases of the junction left unmatched. There are 14 residues in the CDR3. Germline CDR1 MNHNS, CDR2 SASEGT. CDR3: CASSPRGTESPLHF. CDR3 bases: TGTGCCAGCAGCCCCCGGGGGACAGAATCACCCCTCCACTTT.

The V gene is TRBV6-5, the J gene TRBJ1-2, with a weak D call TRBD1 (5 bases). V was shortened by 6 bases and J by 8 bases, with 19 bases between the two germline ends. CDR1 MNHEY and CDR2 SVGAGI come from the germline V gene. The length of the CDR3 is 14 residues. CDR3 sequence: CASRDPVSWGGYTF. The DNA for the CDR3 is TGTGCCAGCAGGGATCCCGTCAGCTGGGGCGGCTACACCTTC.

The J gene is TRBJ1-1, the V gene TRBV19, with D unclear. In germline, CDR1 is LNHDA, CDR2 SQIVND (reference sequence). This CDR3 has 13 residues. The V end was cut by 3 bases, the J end by 3 bases, with 8 bases between. For the CDR3, the DNA is TGTGCCAGTAGTATCCACCGGGACACTGAAGCTTTCTTT. Protein: CASSIHRDTEAFF.

The rearrangement uses TRBV11-2 and TRBJ2-1; a possible D gene is TRBD2 (5 bases). Trimming took 5 bases from V and 8 from J, leaving 13 bases between them. The CDR3 sequence is 13 residues long. CDR1 and CDR2 from the germline V gene are SGHAT and FQNNGV. Here the CDR3 DNA reads TGTGCCAGCAGCCTACAGACCGGGGATGAGCAGTTCTTC. Translation: CASSLQTGDEQFF.

V is TRBV30 and J is TRBJ1-4; D unclear. CDR3 size: 14 residues. Trimming removed 5 bases at V and 4 bases at J, with 14 bases between. CDR1 and CDR2 from the germline V gene are GTSNPN and SVGIG (reference sequence). Written as DNA, the CDR3 is TGTGCCTGGGGACGAGGGAGAAGTAATGAAAAACTGTTTTTT. Protein product: CAWGRGRSNEKLFF.

This clone was recorded only once. This chain links TRBV4-2 with TRBJ1-2; D is unclear. The CDR3 has 12 amino acids. Per the germline V gene, CDR1 is LGHNA and CDR2 is YNFKEQ. Trimming took 1 base from V and 6 from J, leaving 6 bases between them. The chain's CDR3 is CASSQGPDGYTF. In DNA form, the CDR3 reads TGTGCCAGCAGCCAAGGTCCGGATGGCTACACCTTC.

This chain uses TRBV7-9 with TRBJ2-1; the match to TRBD2 covers 11 bases. The V gene end was trimmed by 2 bases and the J gene end by 3 bases; junction bases not matched to a gene: 0. The germline CDR1 and CDR2 sequences are SEHNR and FQNEAQ (reference sequence). The length of the CDR3 is 15 residues. The CDR3 DNA reads as TGTGCCAGCAGCTTACTAGCGGGGGGCTACAATGAGCAGTTCTTC. Protein: CASSLLAGGYNEQFF.

This clone was observed a single time. The CDR3 coding sequence is TGTGCCAGCTCACCGTCCAACGACAGGAGGAACACTGAAGCTTTCTTT. It specifies CASSPSNDRRNTEAFF. The rearrangement links TRBV18 to TRBJ1-1, with D maybe TRBD1 (6 bases). The ends were cut back, 3 bases at V and 1 base at J, with 15 bases in the middle. CDR1 and CDR2 (germline): KGHSH, LQKENI. The CDR3 extends over 16 amino acids.

The chain uses TRBV10-2 and TRBJ2-5; TRBD2 matches 9 bases. V shed 3 bases, J shed 2 bases, and the junction held 7 bases outside the gene matches. The CDR3 sequence is 16 residues long. Germline values: CDR1 WSHSY, CDR2 SAAADI. The CDR3 loop reads CASSDVGLAAQETQYF. The CDR3 coding sequence is TGCGCCAGCAGTGATGTGGGACTAGCCGCACAAGAGACCCAGTACTTC.

Only a few counts were recorded for this clone. This chain links TRBV7-2 with TRBJ2-1, with 7 bases lining up with TRBD1. The V gene's germline CDR1 is SGHTA and CDR2 FQGNSA. This CDR3 is 15 amino acids long. V lost 5 bases and J lost 3; bases outside the gene matches: 7. The CDR3 here is CASSTRGRYYNEQFF. In DNA, the CDR3 is TGTGCCAGCAGCACGAGGGGGCGGTACTACAATGAGCAGTTCTTC.

The chain is built from TRBV7-8 and TRBJ2-2, with D maybe TRBD1 (6 bases). V was pared by 5 bases and J by 4 bases, with 14 bases between. The CDR3 sequence is 15 residues long. In germline, CDR1 is SGHVS, CDR2 FQNEAQ. The DNA for the CDR3 is TGTGCCAGCAGCGCAATTACAGGGTTCACCGGGGAGCTGTTTTTT. It encodes CASSAITGFTGELFF.

This chain joins TRBV7-6 and TRBJ1-4; TRBD1 agrees at 9 bases. The CDR3 sequence is 15 residues long. Losses at the gene ends were 5 bases for V and 4 bases for J; bases not matched to a gene: 5. Germline V gene sequence: CDR1 SGHVS, CDR2 FNYEAQ. In nucleotides, the CDR3 is TGTGCCAGCAGCCCGAGGACAGGGGATAATGAAAAACTGTTTTTT. It is translated as CASSPRTGDNEKLFF.

The chain links TRBV2 to TRBJ1-3; TRBD1 might be the D (5 bases). V gave up 0 bases and J gave up 4 bases, with 10 bases separating them. Germline V gene data show CDR1 as SNHLY and CDR2 as FYNNEI. This CDR3 spans 15 amino acids. The DNA for the CDR3 is TGTGCCAGCAGTGAAGCTACAGGATACGGAAACACCATATATTTT. It specifies CASSEATGYGNTIYF.

Comment on this clone: One end of the junction varies from germline; a read error may be responsible. This chain's CDR3 is CASRGRQRQSYELYF. DNA for the CDR3: TGCGCCAGCAGGGGAAGACAGCGTCAAAGCTACGAGCTGTACTTC. This chain links TRBV23-1 with TRBJ2-7; TRBD1 might be the D (5 bases). TRBV23-1 is an ORF for which the function is uncertain. There are 15 residues in the CDR3.

The J gene is TRBJ1-2, the V gene TRBV4-1; D remains ambiguous. Germline lookup yields CDR1 MGHRA and CDR2 YSYEKL. This CDR3 has 15 residues. V was clipped by 0 bases and J by 7 bases, with 15 bases between them. The CDR3 sequence: CASSQDADRRGGYTF. CDR3 nucleotides: TGCGCCAGCAGCCAAGACGCAGACCGGCGGGGTGGCTACACCTTC.

This clone turned up a few times. The chain uses TRBV9 and TRBJ2-1; weak D call: TRBD1 (6 bases). There are 14 residues in the CDR3. CDR1 is SGDLS, CDR2 YYNGEE, per germline. Trimming removed 4 bases at V and 7 bases at J, with 15 bases between. The CDR3 coding sequence is TGTGCCAGCAGCATTTACGGGACACAAAATGAGCAGTTCTTC. This translates into CASSIYGTQNEQFF.

The chain recombines TRBV11-3 with TRBJ1-2; D is unclear. Deletions cut 7 bases from V and 0 bases from J, with 18 bases between. This CDR3 is 16 amino acids long. CDR1 and CDR2 from the germline V gene are SGHNT and YENEEA. As DNA, the CDR3 is TGTGCCAGCACCTGGCGGCTGTTGCGGGCTAACTATGGCTACACCTTC. It codes for CASTWRLLRANYGYTF.

The chain links TRBV13 to TRBJ2-5, with 8 bases that match TRBD1. The ends lost 5 bases at V and 3 bases at J; junction bases unmatched: 11. CDR3 length: 16 residues. Germline assignment: CDR1 PRHDT and CDR2 FYEKMQ (reference sequence). CDR3 in DNA: TGTGCCAGCAGCCACGAGACAGGGGACGTAGAAGAGACCCAGTACTTC. As protein: CASSHETGDVEETQYF.

Only a few counts were recorded for this clone. The gene calls are TRBV27 and TRBJ1-4, with 10 bases identical to TRBD1. CDR1 MNHEY and CDR2 SMNVEV come from the germline V gene (reference sequence). The trim removed 6 bases at V and 7 bases at J, leaving 8 bases unmatched. The CDR3 is made up of 15 amino acids. CDR3 region: CASRRSGTGAEKLFF. Written as DNA, the CDR3 is TGTGCCAGCAGGAGGTCCGGGACAGGGGCTGAAAAACTGTTTTTT. The full variable domain, its missing parts supplied by reference TRBV27 and TRBJ1-4, is EAQVTQNPRYLITVTGKKLTVTCSQNMNHEYMSWYRQDPGLGLRQIYYSMNVEVTDKGDVPEGYKVSRKEKRNFPLILESPSPNQTSLYFCASRRSGTGAEKLFFGSGTQLSVL.

This chain links TRBV7-8 with TRBJ2-7; a weak D match, TRBD2 (6 bases). The germline CDR1 and CDR2 sequences are SGHVS and FQNEAQ. V dropped 9 bases and J dropped 5 bases, with 8 bases sitting between them. This CDR3 is built from 10 residues. The CDR3 loop is CASRGNEQYF. CDR3 coding DNA: TGTGCCAGTCGGGGGAACGAGCAGTACTTC.

This chain connects TRBV28 to TRBJ2-2; TRBD2 matches at 8 bases. This CDR3 contains 16 residues. The germline V gene has CDR1 MDHEN and CDR2 SYDVKM. V dropped 6 bases and J dropped 4; count of bases not matched to a gene: 10. The CDR3 nucleotides are TGTGCCAGCAGCCCCGGGACTAGAAGTTTCACCGGGGAGCTGTTTTTT. It translates to CASSPGTRSFTGELFF.

The rearrangement links TRBV25-1 to TRBJ2-5; maybe TRBD1 (5 bases). V was trimmed by 3 bases and J by 5 bases, leaving 19 bases between them. The length of the CDR3 is 16 residues. Germline-derived CDR1 and CDR2 are MGHDK and SYGVNS. The CDR3 reads CASSESPAGAWETQYF. CDR3 bases: TGTGCCAGCAGTGAGTCGCCGGCTGGGGCCTGGGAGACCCAGTACTTC.